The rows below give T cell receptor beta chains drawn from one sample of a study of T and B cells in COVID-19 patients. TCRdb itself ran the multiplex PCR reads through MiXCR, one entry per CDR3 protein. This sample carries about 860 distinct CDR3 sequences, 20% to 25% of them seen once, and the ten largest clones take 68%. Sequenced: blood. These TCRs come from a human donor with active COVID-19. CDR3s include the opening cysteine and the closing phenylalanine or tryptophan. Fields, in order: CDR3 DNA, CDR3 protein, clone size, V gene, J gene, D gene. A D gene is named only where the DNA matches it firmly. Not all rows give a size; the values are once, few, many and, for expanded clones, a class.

TGTGCCAGCAGCTTGGGACGAGCGGGCACAGATACGCAGTATTTT	CASSLGRAGTDTQYF	medium-sized	TRBV5-4	TRBJ2-3	.
TGTGCCAGCAGTTATGATAGGGACGACGAGCAGTACTTC	CASSYDRDDEQYF	medium-sized	TRBV6-5	TRBJ2-7	.
TGTGCCAGCAGTTACTCGACAGGGTGGGCTTCGAATTGTTTCTTT	CASSYSTGWASNCFF	many	TRBV6-2/TRBV6-3	TRBJ1-1	TRBD1
TGTGCCAGCAGTTTAAGTAGCGGTGGCTACACCTTC	CASSLSSGGYTF	medium-sized	TRBV12-3/TRBV12-4	TRBJ1-2	.
TGTGCCAGCAGTGATTACGGGAGGGCCGCGGAGCTGTTTTTT	CASSDYGRAAELFF	.	TRBV2	TRBJ2-2	TRBD2
TGTGCCAGCAGTACGCCAACAGGGAGCTCTGGAAACACCATATATTTT	CASSTPTGSSGNTIYF	medium-sized	TRBV6-5	TRBJ1-3	.
TGTGCCAGCCATCGAGGGGTGATCGGGGACAATGAGCAGTTCTTC	CASHRGVIGDNEQFF	.	TRBV28	TRBJ2-1	.
TGTGCCAGTAGTACCTACTCAACGAGCAATCAGCCCCAGCATTTT	CASSTYSTSNQPQHF	medium-sized	TRBV19	TRBJ1-5	.
TGTGCCACCAGTGATCCTGCTGCCGAACACCAAGAGACCCAGTACTTC	CATSDPAAEHQETQYF	medium-sized	TRBV24-1	TRBJ2-5	.
TGTGCCAGCAGCTGGACAGGGGACACCGGGGAGCTGTTTTTT	CASSWTGDTGELFF	.	TRBV6-5	TRBJ2-2	TRBD1
TGTGCCAGGAGGAGAGAGGGACAGCGTAGCACAGATACGCAGTATTGG	CARRREGQRSTDTQYW	.	TRBV19	TRBJ2-3	TRBD1
TGTGCCAGCAGTTTTCAGGGGAGCGGCTACACCTTC	CASSFQGSGYTF	.	TRBV2	TRBJ1-2	.
TGTGCCAGCAGCATTGGACAGGGCCTCACCGGGGAGCTGTTTTTT	CASSIGQGLTGELFF	few	TRBV7-8	TRBJ2-2	TRBD1
TGTGCCAGCAGCGTAGTGGGGACCCCCTACAATGAGCAGTTCTTC	CASSVVGTPYNEQFF	few	TRBV9	TRBJ2-1	.
TGTGCCAGCAGAGAACAGGGTAGTGGCTCCTACGAGCAGTACTTC	CASREQGSGSYEQYF	medium-sized	TRBV6-6	TRBJ2-7	.
TGCAGTGCTAGAGTCGTGACATACTATGGCTACACCTTC	CSARVVTYYGYTF	many	TRBV20-1	TRBJ1-2	.
TGTGCCAGCGTCTTAGGACGGGCGGGGGAAAACATGCAGTATTTT	CASVLGRAGENMQYF	.	TRBV27	TRBJ2-3	TRBD2